The 6 T cell receptor beta chains below all came from one sample that was sequenced in a study of T cells after yellow fever vaccination. Each CDR3 protein is one row after TCRdb ran MiXCR on the 5' RACE reads. The sample yields a few hundred thousand distinct CDR3 sequences, over 3.5% seen once. The sequenced sample was PBMCs, obtained 15 days after the yellow fever booster vaccination. These receptors were obtained from a man in his late teens or twenties who received the YFV17D yellow fever vaccine.

This clonotype has at least ten counts. The V call is TRBV5-1, the J call TRBJ1-1; D gene ambiguous. The CDR3 loop spans 12 amino acids. With 5 bases removed from V and 3 bases from J, the gap between germline ends came to 8 bases. Germline CDR1 SGHRS, CDR2 YFSETQ. The CDR3: CASRVGDTEAFF. DNA for the CDR3: TGCGCCAGCAGGGTCGGAGACACTGAAGCTTTCTTT. Filled out from reference TRBV5-1 and TRBJ1-1, the complete variable domain reads KAGVTQTPRYLIKTRGQQVTLSCSPISGHRSVSWYQQTPGQGLQFLFEYFSETQRNKGNFPGRFSGRQFSNSRSEMNVSTLELGDSALYLCASRVGDTEAFFGQGTRLTVV.

This clonotype has more than one count but fewer than ten. The rearrangement uses TRBV27 and TRBJ2-1; TRBD1 agrees at 9 bases. Losses at the gene ends were 6 bases for V and 0 bases for J; bases not matched to a gene: 6. Germline CDR1 reads MNHEY; CDR2 reads SMNVEV (reference sequence). The CDR3 runs 16 residues. CDR3 nucleotides: TGTGCCAGCAGCTATGGACAGGGGATCTCCTACAATGAGCAGTTCTTC. Its translation: CASSYGQGISYNEQFF.

This chain uses TRBV7-9 with TRBJ1-1; a weak D match, TRBD1 (6 bases). The CDR3 is made up of 13 amino acids. Deletions cut 5 bases from V and 6 bases from J, with 13 bases between. CDR1 and CDR2 (germline): SEHNR, FQNEAQ (reference sequence). The DNA for the CDR3 is TGTGCCAGCAGCCAACCCGGGACATCTGAAGCTTTCTTT. Protein sequence: CASSQPGTSEAFF.

This clonotype was picked up many times. The chain links TRBV12-3 or TRBV12-4 to TRBJ2-7; 9 nucleotides align to TRBD1. The trim removed 5 bases at V and 4 bases at J, leaving 12 bases unmatched. This CDR3 has 16 residues. The CDR3 DNA is TGTGCCAGCAGTCTCGGACAGGGGTTAGGTGGGTACGAGCAGTACTTC. This gives the protein CASSLGQGLGGYEQYF.

J is TRBJ2-2 and V is TRBV18; D is possibly TRBD1 (5 bases). The germline gives CDR1 KGHSH, CDR2 LQKENI. V lost 4 bases, J lost 7 bases, and 13 bases lay in between. The CDR3 has 14 residues. Here the CDR3 reads CASSLDKGSGELFF. Written as DNA, the CDR3 is TGTGCCAGCTCACTGGACAAAGGAAGCGGGGAGCTGTTTTTT. The whole variable domain, filled in from reference TRBV18 and TRBJ2-2, reads NAGVMQNPRHLVRRRGQEARLRCSPMKGHSHVYWYRQLPEEGLKFMVYLQKENIIDESGMPKERFSAEFPKEGPSILRIQQVVRGDSAAYFCASSLDKGSGELFFGEGSRLTVL.

The genes are TRBV12-3 or TRBV12-4 and TRBJ2-2; 9 bases map to TRBD2. The CDR3 loop spans 16 amino acids. Trimming cost V 6 bases and J 6 bases; bases outside gene matches: 11. CDR3 sequence reads: CASSLQRGAISGELFF. The CDR3 coding sequence is TGTGCCAGCAGCCTGCAGCGGGGGGCCATATCCGGGGAGCTGTTTTTT.